Detailed here is one T cell receptor (beta chain). Its antigen remains undetermined. Per-base quality was not reported, and no clone a single base away is much larger than it. This specimen belongs to a study of blood T cell repertoires in COVID-19 (dated by TCRdb to the early 2020s). Turning to the overall study: Samples covering the acute and convalescent phases of COVID-19 were provided by collaborators in the United States, Italy and Spain. The prospective study material was composed of cDNA or gDNA derived from T cells, B-cell-depleted T cells, or PBMCs. Subjects who had been exposed to COVID-19, were actively infected with it, or had recovered from it provided the deeply sampled blood TCRbeta repertoires that made up the dataset. The repertoires were made available in a free public database intended to serve as a resource for research on the immune response to SARS-CoV-2. The samples were drawn from two sources: the first 160 participants of the ongoing ImmuneRACE study, and 1,000 to 1,500 subjects contributed by 6 global collaborators. Sample metadata almost always included a de-identified subject ID, COVID-19 status, age in years and sex. Where HLA class I and class II types were available, the types were taken from metadata supplied by the sample provider, not from assay-based typing.

General study outcomes and caveats: Clinical and demographic metadata were provided uncurated, with the amount varying by source and participant.

Participants in the prospective study were aged roughly 18 to 100 years, lived in under 30 United States geographic areas, and enrolled through a virtual design. In the prospective study, cohorts were assigned on the basis of participant-reported clinical history obtained from a screening survey and a study questionnaire. Exposed participants were defined as having been in contact with someone with a PCR-confirmed or clinician-diagnosed COVID-19 case within 2 weeks of study entry. In the prospective study, mobile phlebotomists collected whole blood, serum and a nasopharyngeal or oropharyngeal swab from each participant. Participants in the prospective study had the option to provide additional blood draws and questionnaires over a roughly 2-month period. Prospective study blood samples were shipped either frozen or at room temperature before DNA extraction. Trimming removed 2 bases from V and 7 bases from J; the gene matches leave 10 bases unexplained. The CDR3 starts with the cysteine, ends with the phenylalanine, and has 16 residues. The sequence is cut down to CDR3 DNA, 48 bases in frame from base 1. Taken from the germline V gene (reference sequence), the CDR1 and CDR2 loops are SGHNT and YYREEE.

The immunoSEQ Assay, a bias-controlled multiplex PCR, was used to amplify TCRbeta CDR3 regions from genomic DNA. The authors processed their data as follows. The number of nucleated cells in each sample was estimated from the amplification of reference gene primers within the assay. To quantify the absolute abundance of each unique TCRbeta CDR3 rearrangement, sequence reads were collapsed and filtered. For each sample, productive Simpson clonality was calculated as the square root of Simpson's diversity index across productive rearrangements. TCRdb took over this immuneACCESS table, retaining in-frame rearrangements with V and J assigned. Such tables are incomplete; in checked studies, under half of the missing clones stem from an unresolved V gene, and the remainder is unexplained. V and J calls and clone size follow that table, whereas D and trimming were derived from the DNA. Within this sample are more than 300,000 clones, with 91% of them counted one time only. About 0.83% of the sample is taken by the ten largest.

The clonotype comes from a woman between 35 and 50 years old who had been exposed to COVID-19. Sequencing was done on a sample of PBMCs or T cells enriched from blood (not recorded which). The sequence links TRBV5-4 to TRBJ2-7, and 12 junctional nucleotides match TRBD2. The encoded CDR3 is CASSLPGLAGSREQYF. The DNA sequence follows: TGTGCCAGCAGCTTACCCGGACTAGCGGGGTCTAGGGAGCAGTACTTC.